The 28 T cell receptor beta chains in this list originate from one sample, sequenced in a study of OX40 agonist ivuxolimab in advanced cancers. Generated by immunoSEQ multiplex PCR, the TCRdb table keeps only in-frame clones and is missing some. The table includes under 200,000 clones, roughly 94% detected once. The sample was CD4+ or CD8+ T cells sorted from blood, taken in a trial of the OX40 agonist ivuxolimab. These receptors all come from an adult with an advanced solid tumor such as melanoma, head and neck, liver or kidney cancer.

This rearrangement joins TRBV29-1 to TRBJ1-1; 10 bases fit TRBD1. The CDR3 length is 14 residues. Per germline, CDR1 SQVTM and CDR2 ANQGSEA. J was trimmed by 5 bases and V by 5 bases; bases with no gene match: 8. The CDR3 spells CSVNMGQGRTEAFF. CDR3 DNA: TGCAGCGTTAATATGGGACAGGGGAGGACTGAAGCTTTCTTT.

The genes are TRBV5-1 and TRBJ2-5; 9 nucleotides agree with TRBD1. Germline V gene data show CDR1 as SGHRS and CDR2 as YFSETQ. This CDR3 has 13 residues. Germline trimming cut 7 bases from V and 3 bases from J; bases unmatched to any gene: 4. In DNA, the CDR3 is TGCGCCAGCCACCGACAGGGGGAAGAGACCCAGTACTTC. As protein: CASHRQGEETQYF.

The chain recombines TRBV21-1 with TRBJ2-1; the table gives TRBD1 as D, unverified against the DNA. TRBV21-1 is labeled a pseudogene. This CDR3 comprises 17 residues. The CDR3 coding sequence is TGTGCCAGCAGCAAATCCCCCGACAGGGGCACCAGGGATGAGCAGTTCTTC. This encodes CASSKSPDRGTRDEQFF.

There are a few counts of this clone. This chain connects TRBV6-1 to TRBJ1-1; no firm D call. CDR1 is MNHNS and CDR2 is SASEGT in the germline V gene. Trimming shortened V by 2 bases and J by 1 base, and 8 bases separated the two germline ends. The CDR3 runs 14 residues. The CDR3 here is CASSERLENTEAFF. The CDR3 DNA sequence: TGTGCCAGCAGTGAAAGATTGGAGAACACTGAAGCTTTCTTT.

This sequence joins TRBV7-6 and TRBJ2-2; D unclear. Germline V gene data show CDR1 as SGHVS and CDR2 as FNYEAQ. V was trimmed by 2 bases and J by 3 bases, leaving 4 bases between them. The CDR3 runs 13 residues. The CDR3 sequence is CASSLRDTGELFF. CDR3 DNA: TGTGCCAGCAGCTTAAGAGACACCGGGGAGCTGTTTTTT.

CDR3 nucleotides: TGTGCCAGCAGCGTAGAGAGCATGATAAGGGGAAACACCATATATTTT. Translation: CASSVESMIRGNTIYF. The gene calls are TRBV9 and TRBJ1-3, with D uncertain. Trimming took 0 bases from V and 4 from J, leaving 14 bases between them. The germline CDR1 and CDR2 sequences are SGDLS and YYNGEE. This CDR3 contains 16 residues.

As concerns this clone: Mismatch with germline at one junction end may stem from a read error. CDR3 coding DNA: TGCGCCAGCAGCTCAGAACCGGGACTAGCGGGAGGGAATGAACAGTTCTTC. Its translation is CASSSEPGLAGGNEQFF. The J gene is TRBJ2-1, the V gene TRBV5-1; 16 bases are a match to TRBD2. Germline V gives CDR1 SGHRS, CDR2 YFSETQ. CDR3 length: 17 amino acids.

The gene calls are TRBV2 and TRBJ1-5; 7 bases line up with TRBD1. Trimming at V came to 7 bases and at J to 5 bases, leaving 8 bases not matched to a gene. This CDR3 comprises 14 residues. CDR1 is SNHLY, CDR2 FYNNEI, per germline. The CDR3, as DNA: TGTGCCAGCACCCCGGGACAGAGGGATCAGCCCCAGCATTTT. Protein sequence: CASTPGQRDQPQHF.

This clone was counted a single time. CDR3 nucleotides: TGTGCCAGCAGCCTGGGGACACCGGGGAGGGCCAACGTCCTGACTTTC. Protein sequence: CASSLGTPGRANVLTF. This chain links TRBV5-4 with TRBJ2-6; possible D gene TRBD1, 6 bases. The V gene lost 4 bases and the J gene lost 5 bases, with 16 bases spanning the gap. In germline, CDR1 is SGHNT, CDR2 YYREEE (reference sequence). The CDR3 length is 16 residues.

In DNA form, the CDR3 reads TGTGCCAGCAGCAAAGACAAGTTCGAGACCCAGTACTTC. This translates into CASSKDKFETQYF. This chain joins TRBV5-4 and TRBJ2-5; no definite D call. V shed 4 bases and J shed 5 bases, with 12 bases lying between them. The V gene's germline CDR1 is SGHNT and CDR2 YYREEE (reference sequence). CDR3 length: 13 residues.

This sequence joins TRBV5-1 and TRBJ2-4, with D maybe TRBD1 (8 bases). This CDR3 is 16 amino acids long. Germline V gene lookup returns CDR1 SGHRS and CDR2 YFSETQ. Trimming pared 4 bases from V and 4 bases from J, leaving 18 bases between. CDR3 loop: CASSPQQGGLKNIQYF. The CDR3 nucleotides read TGCGCCAGCAGCCCCCAACAGGGGGGGTTGAAAAACATTCAGTACTTC.

The V gene is TRBV4-3, the J gene TRBJ1-5; D is perhaps TRBD1 (5 bases). Germline CDR1 and CDR2: LGHNA and YSLEER. CDR3 size: 17 residues. Trimming took off 0 bases at V and 6 bases at J, with 18 bases between the two ends. The CDR3 here is CASSQDIGVGGSQPQHF. CDR3 nucleotide sequence: TGCGCCAGCAGCCAAGATATCGGAGTGGGGGGAAGTCAGCCCCAGCATTTT.

This chain links TRBV7-9 with TRBJ2-5, with TRBD2 matching over 11 bases. J gave up 1 base and V 5 bases, and 3 bases lay outside the gene matches. Per germline, CDR1 SEHNR and CDR2 FQNEAQ (reference sequence). The CDR3 covers 15 residues. CDR3 coding DNA: TGTGCCAGCAGCCCGGGACTAGCGGCCCAAGAGACCCAGTACTTC. Translation: CASSPGLAAQETQYF.

The V call is TRBV7-6, the J call TRBJ2-7, with no clear D. Trimming removed 5 bases at V and 3 bases at J, with 8 bases between. The CDR3 is 12 residues long. Germline CDR1 reads SGHVS; CDR2 reads FNYEAQ. The CDR3 bases are TGTGCCAGCAGCACGGACGGCTACGAGCAGTACTTC. This codes for CASSTDGYEQYF.

This clone has only one observation. The J gene is TRBJ2-3, the V gene TRBV4-1; the D gene could be TRBD1 or TRBD2 (5 bases each). CDR3 length: 13 amino acids. Germline CDR1 MGHRA, CDR2 YSYEKL. The germline V and J ends were trimmed by 4 bases and 3 bases, with 8 bases remaining between them. The CDR3 spells CASSLEGTDTQYF. CDR3 coding DNA: TGCGCCAGCAGCCTCGAGGGGACAGATACGCAGTATTTT.

This chain connects TRBV19 to TRBJ1-4, with 7 bases fitting TRBD1. Germline V gives CDR1 LNHDA, CDR2 SQIVND (reference sequence). J gave up 10 bases and V 3 bases, and 11 bases lay outside the gene matches. This CDR3 contains 15 residues. CDR3 region: CASSIPGQERGKLFF. Here the CDR3 DNA reads TGTGCCAGTAGTATCCCCGGACAGGAACGCGGAAAACTGTTTTTT. The full variable domain, in which reference TRBV19 and TRBJ1-4 provide the parts outside the CDR3, is DGGITQSPKYLFRKEGQNVTLSCEQNLNHDAMYWYRQDPGQGLRLIYYSQIVNDFQKGDIAEGYSVSREKKESFPLTVTSAQKNPTAFYLCASSIPGQERGKLFFGSGTQLSVL.

For the CDR3, the DNA is TGTGCCAGCAGTTTATGGGGATCAGGGGGAGGAGGCTATGGCTACACCTTC. The encoded protein is CASSLWGSGGGGYGYTF. V gene TRBV28 combines with J gene TRBJ1-2; 7 bases fit TRBD1. The CDR3 consists of 17 residues. Germline CDR1 MDHEN, CDR2 SYDVKM. V was clipped by 0 bases and J by 4 bases; unmatched bases: 11.

The genes are TRBV7-6 and TRBJ2-6, with D unclear. Germline-derived CDR1 and CDR2 are SGHVS and FNYEAQ. The ends were cut back, 4 bases at V and 4 bases at J, with 11 bases in the middle. The CDR3 contains 15 residues. The CDR3 loop is CASSSPRAGANVLTF. DNA of the CDR3: TGTGCCAGCAGCTCTCCCCGGGCCGGGGCCAACGTCCTGACTTTC.

Note on this clone: Other DNA sequences from this sample encode an identical CDR3 as well. The rearrangement joins TRBV7-9 to TRBJ2-3; D not certain. This CDR3 is built from 11 residues. Germline V CDR1 and CDR2: SEHNR, FQNEAQ (reference sequence). Trimming removed 5 bases from V and 3 bases from J, with 3 bases in between. The DNA for the CDR3 is TGTGCCAGCAGCCCTACAGATACGCAGTATTTT. As protein: CASSPTDTQYF.

The V gene is TRBV7-7, the J gene TRBJ2-5; 7 nucleotides agree with TRBD1. V was pared by 3 bases and J by 5 bases, with 6 bases of the junction left unmatched. Looked up from germline, CDR1 is SSHAT and CDR2 is FNYEAQ (reference sequence). This CDR3 has 14 amino acids. The CDR3 DNA follows: TGTGCCAGCAGCTTCGACAGGGTAGGGGAGACCCAGTACTTC. Its translation is CASSFDRVGETQYF.

The chain employs TRBV15 and TRBJ2-7; D not resolved. The germline V and J ends were trimmed by 0 bases and 0 bases, with 6 bases remaining between them. Germline values: CDR1 LNHNV, CDR2 YYDKDF (reference sequence). This CDR3 region has 14 residues. This CDR3 is CATSRDLISYEQYF. The CDR3 region has the DNA TGTGCCACCAGCAGAGATTTGATCTCCTACGAGCAGTACTTC. Variable domain in full (rest from reference TRBV15 and TRBJ2-7): DAMVIQNPRYQVTQFGKPVTLSCSQTLNHNVMYWYQQKSSQAPKLLFHYYDKDFNNEADTPDNFQSRRPNTSFCFLDIRSPGLGDTAMYLCATSRDLISYEQYFGPGTRLTVT.

The chain is built from TRBV19 and TRBJ2-3, with D perhaps matching TRBD2 (5 bases). V gave up 3 bases and J gave up 1 base, with 5 bases separating them. CDR3 length equals 13 residues. Germline CDR1 reads LNHDA; CDR2 reads SQIVND (reference sequence). DNA for the CDR3: TGTGCCAGTAGTATGGAGGGCACAGATACGCAGTATTTT. This codes for CASSMEGTDTQYF.

This sequence joins TRBV6-5 and TRBJ1-3; no clear D. The ends were cut back, 7 bases at V and 0 bases at J, with 7 bases in the middle. Germline V gene data show CDR1 as MNHEY and CDR2 as SVGAGI. The CDR3 extends over 13 amino acids. The CDR3, as DNA: TGTGCCAGCAATGGTCTCTCTGGAAACACCATATATTTT. Amino acids: CASNGLSGNTIYF.

The chain recombines TRBV5-1 with TRBJ2-3; the D call may be TRBD1 or TRBD2 (5 bases each). The V end was cut by 3 bases, the J end by 5 bases, with 13 bases between. The CDR3 sequence is 14 residues long. CDR1 SGHRS and CDR2 YFSETQ come from the germline V gene. This CDR3 is CASSWGRTGDTQYF. The CDR3 coding sequence is TGCGCCAGCAGCTGGGGACGAACGGGAGATACGCAGTATTTT.

The rearrangement joins TRBV5-1 to TRBJ1-1, with 7 bases fitting TRBD1. From germline, CDR1 is SGHRS and CDR2 YFSETQ. The CDR3 spans 15 residues. With V trimmed by 4 bases and J by 8 bases, 14 bases remained unmatched. The chain's CDR3 is CASSLTGPWGYEAFF. In DNA form, the CDR3 reads TGCGCCAGCAGCCTGACAGGGCCTTGGGGGTACGAAGCTTTCTTT.

The chain carries TRBV28 and TRBJ1-5; D perhaps matches TRBD1 (5 bases). V lost 2 bases, J lost 7 bases, and 12 bases lay in between. The germline V gene encodes CDR1 MDHEN and CDR2 SYDVKM. This CDR3 has 14 amino acids. CDR3 nucleotides: TGTGCCAGCAGTTTAGGGGGAGCGAAGCAGCCCCAGCATTTT. This translates into CASSLGGAKQPQHF.

This chain links TRBV19 with TRBJ1-5; 7 bases map to TRBD1. The CDR3 loop spans 15 amino acids. Germline CDR1 and CDR2: LNHDA and SQIVND (reference sequence). J lost 7 bases, V lost 3 bases, and 9 bases had no gene match. DNA for the CDR3: TGTGCCAGTAGTATCCCCACCGCAGGGGGACAGCCCCAGCATTTT. The encoded protein is CASSIPTAGGQPQHF.

The genes are TRBV5-1 and TRBJ1-5, with TRBD1 matching 8 bases. CDR3 length equals 15 residues. V lost 0 bases, J lost 5 bases, and 4 bases stayed unmatched. The germline V gene has CDR1 SGHRS and CDR2 YFSETQ. CDR3 nucleotides: TGCGCCAGCAGCTTGGGGTCGACAGGGGATCAGCCCCAGCATTTT. Amino acids: CASSLGSTGDQPQHF.